This T cell receptor (beta chain) was recorded in a study of blood T cell repertoires in COVID-19. Background on the study: Researchers got acute and convalescent COVID-19 samples from the United States, Italy and Spain.

TCRdb's copy holds only in-frame clones and misses some; the assay was immunoSEQ multiplex PCR. The sample consists of 200,000 to 250,000 clones, 84% of them appearing once. CDR1 SGHRS and CDR2 YFSETQ come from the germline V gene. J was trimmed by 3 bases and V by 2 bases; bases with no gene match: 6. The CDR3 totals 15 residues. Sequenced sample: peripheral blood. V usage is TRBV5-1 and J usage is TRBJ2-7; 9 bases agree with TRBD2. The sequence was obtained from a man aged 25 to 40 with active or convalescent COVID-19. Written as DNA, the CDR3 is TGCGCCAGCAGCTTACGCGGGGGGGTTTTCTACGAGCAGTACTTC. Encoded protein: CASSLRGGVFYEQYF.